This T cell receptor beta chain was captured by sequencing in a study of blood T cell repertoires in COVID-19. Across the study: The origin of the acute and convalescent COVID-19 samples was the United States, Italy and Spain. Sample material is recorded as cDNA or gDNA derived from T cells, B-cell-depleted T cells, or PBMCs.

Original methodology: Cell counts per sample came from amplifying reference gene primers. Only in-frame clones appear in the TCRdb table, and some are missing; sequencing was by immunoSEQ multiplex PCR. V and J calls plus clone size are reproduced from that table; the DNA served to infer D and trimming. Of 300,000 to 450,000 clones in the sample, 85% were seen once. CDR3 length: 13 residues. The V end was cut by 4 bases, the J end by 6 bases, with 12 bases between. The germline V gene encodes CDR1 SGHTA and CDR2 FQGTGA. This chain links TRBV7-3 with TRBJ1-1; D possibly corresponds to TRBD1 (5 bases). This TCR derives from a woman younger than 30 with acute or convalescent COVID-19. Sequenced material: peripheral blood. CDR3 region: CASSSGGAPEAFF. Written as DNA, the CDR3 is TGTGCCAGCAGCTCAGGCGGGGCCCCTGAAGCTTTCTTT.